One T cell receptor (beta chain) is described in this entry. Its target is not known. Clones were read by immunoSEQ multiplex PCR, and TCRdb kept only the in-frame ones, dropping some. The sample contains over 50,000 clones, more than 70% of which appear only once. Germline V gives CDR1 MNHEY, CDR2 SMNVEV (reference sequence). This CDR3 is 16 amino acids long. The V end lost 2 bases, the J end lost 4 bases, and 17 bases lay between the germline ends. This sample stems from a study of OX40 agonist ivuxolimab in advanced cancers. Overall study findings and caveats: On average, CD8+ T cells had more expanded clones than CD4+. The 0.1-3.0 mg/kg partial responders had among the lowest clonal expansion. Clones of CD4+ and CD8+ blood T cells grew by week 6 at doses of 0.1 to 3.0 mg/kg. Nonresponders, in some cases, also had low normalized T-cell clonal expansion.

The clonotype comes from an adult with an advanced solid tumor such as melanoma, head and neck, liver or kidney cancer. This sample comprised CD4+ or CD8+ T cells sorted from blood, obtained in a trial of the OX40 agonist ivuxolimab. V usage is TRBV27 and J usage is TRBJ1-1; TRBD1 is a possible D gene (6 bases). In DNA form, the CDR3 reads TGTGCCAGCAGTTTAATCACAGGGATTCGTCCCACTGAAGCTTTCTTT. Translation: CASSLITGIRPTEAFF.